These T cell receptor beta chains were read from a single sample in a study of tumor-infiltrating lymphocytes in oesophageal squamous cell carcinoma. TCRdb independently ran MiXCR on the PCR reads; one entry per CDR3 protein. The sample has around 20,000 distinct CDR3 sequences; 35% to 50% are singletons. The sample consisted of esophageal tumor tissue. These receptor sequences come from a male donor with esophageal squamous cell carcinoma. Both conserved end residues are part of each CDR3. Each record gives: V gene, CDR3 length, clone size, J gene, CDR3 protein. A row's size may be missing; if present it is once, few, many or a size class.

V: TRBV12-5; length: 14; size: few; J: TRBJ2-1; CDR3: CASGLGTRNNEQFF
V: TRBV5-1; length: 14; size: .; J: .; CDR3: CASSLRGGRETQYF
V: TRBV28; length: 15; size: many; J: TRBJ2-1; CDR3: CASTQRGWAENEQFF
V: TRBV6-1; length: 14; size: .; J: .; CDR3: CASSWLQGADEQYF
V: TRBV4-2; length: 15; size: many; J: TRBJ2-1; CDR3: CASSPRPPGYNEQFF
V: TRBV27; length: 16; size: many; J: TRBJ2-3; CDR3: CASSRRTGTSTDTQYF
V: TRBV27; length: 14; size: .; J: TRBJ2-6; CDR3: CASSLTPGANVLTF
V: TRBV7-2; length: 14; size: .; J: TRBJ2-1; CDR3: CASSLGTTYNEQFF
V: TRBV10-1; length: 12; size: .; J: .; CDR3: CASSGGESGYTF
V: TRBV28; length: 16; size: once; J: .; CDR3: CASSFAEHGSTDTQFF
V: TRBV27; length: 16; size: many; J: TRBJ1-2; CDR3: CASSHGTGNFNYGYTF
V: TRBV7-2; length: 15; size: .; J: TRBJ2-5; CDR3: CASSSQTTGQETQYF
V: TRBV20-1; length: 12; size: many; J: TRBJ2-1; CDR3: CSATSGGGEQFF
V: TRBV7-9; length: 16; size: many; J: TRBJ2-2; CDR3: CASSSTSGDRTGELFF
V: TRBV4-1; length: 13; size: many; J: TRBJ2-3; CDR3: CASSQEGADTQYF
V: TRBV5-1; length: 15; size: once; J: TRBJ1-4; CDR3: CASSTQGGASEKLFF
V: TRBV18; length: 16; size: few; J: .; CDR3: CASSPRISGEPYEQYF
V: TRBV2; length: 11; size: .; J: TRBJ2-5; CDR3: CASSEFETQYF
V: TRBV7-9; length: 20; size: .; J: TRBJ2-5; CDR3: CASSLDLLAGGHGSYNEQYF
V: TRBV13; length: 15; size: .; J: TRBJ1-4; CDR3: CASPPGTGFNEKLFF
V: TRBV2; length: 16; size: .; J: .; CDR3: CASSEALRGSYNEQFF
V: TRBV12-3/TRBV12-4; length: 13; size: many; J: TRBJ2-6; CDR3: CASSNSGANVLTF
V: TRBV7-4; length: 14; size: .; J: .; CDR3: CASSYPSGQETQYF
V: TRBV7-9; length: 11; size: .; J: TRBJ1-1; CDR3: CASSLVTEAFF
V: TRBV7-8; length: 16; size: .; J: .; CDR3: CASSRWSTGGWDEQYF
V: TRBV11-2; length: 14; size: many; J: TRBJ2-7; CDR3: CASSLLTGSYEQYF
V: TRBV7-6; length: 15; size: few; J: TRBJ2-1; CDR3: CASSLRAVAYNEQFF
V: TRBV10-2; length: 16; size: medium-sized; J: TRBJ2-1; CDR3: CASSELRGYTYNEQFF
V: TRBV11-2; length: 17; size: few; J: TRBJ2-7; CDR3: CASSNAFRVLVTYEQYF
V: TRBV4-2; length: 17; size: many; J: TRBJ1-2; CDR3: CASSQDLTGENNYGYTF
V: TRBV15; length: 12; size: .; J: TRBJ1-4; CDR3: CATSRGEGKLFF
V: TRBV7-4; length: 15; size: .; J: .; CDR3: CASSLSSGGYNEQFF
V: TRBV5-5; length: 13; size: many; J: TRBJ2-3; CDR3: CASSLGTSDTQYF
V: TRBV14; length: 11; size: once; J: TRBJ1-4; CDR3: CASSLGYEQFF
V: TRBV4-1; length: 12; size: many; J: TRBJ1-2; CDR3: CASSQVDYGYTF
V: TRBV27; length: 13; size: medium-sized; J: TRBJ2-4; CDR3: CASSLSKGHIQYF
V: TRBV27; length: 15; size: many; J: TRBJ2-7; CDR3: CASSTLQGGFYEQYF
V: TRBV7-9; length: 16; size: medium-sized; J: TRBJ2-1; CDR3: CASSPASSGTYNEQFF
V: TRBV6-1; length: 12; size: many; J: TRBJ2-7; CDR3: CASTRGHDEQYF
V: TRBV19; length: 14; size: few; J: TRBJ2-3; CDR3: CASSLTSSTDTQYF
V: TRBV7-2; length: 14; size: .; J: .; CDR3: CASSLQGLGETQYF
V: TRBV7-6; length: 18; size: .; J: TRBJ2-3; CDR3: CASSLAREGVPSTDTQYF
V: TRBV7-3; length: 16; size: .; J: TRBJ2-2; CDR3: CASSLMGTSGTGELFF
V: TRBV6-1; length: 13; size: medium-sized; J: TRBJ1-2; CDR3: CASSVVRLYGYTF
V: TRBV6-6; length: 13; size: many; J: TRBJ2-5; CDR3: CASSYSNQETQYF
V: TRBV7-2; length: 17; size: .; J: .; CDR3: CASRQLSLAGVPNEQFF
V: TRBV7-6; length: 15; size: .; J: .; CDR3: CASSSSGGPKVEQYF
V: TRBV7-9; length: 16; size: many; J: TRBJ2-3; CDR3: CASSPQLRAGTDTQYF
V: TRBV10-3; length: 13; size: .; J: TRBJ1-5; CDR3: CAISEGSGQPQHF
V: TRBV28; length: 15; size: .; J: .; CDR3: CASSTPGQGMNEQYF
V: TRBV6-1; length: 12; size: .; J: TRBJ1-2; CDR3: CASSEAGYGYTF
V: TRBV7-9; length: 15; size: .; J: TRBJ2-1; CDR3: CASTGTGWGAGEQFF
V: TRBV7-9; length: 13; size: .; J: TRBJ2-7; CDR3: CASSPTRSYEQYF
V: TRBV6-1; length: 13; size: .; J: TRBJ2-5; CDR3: CASSGGTGETQYF
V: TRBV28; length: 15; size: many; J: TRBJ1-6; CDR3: CASRRDTPSDSPLHF
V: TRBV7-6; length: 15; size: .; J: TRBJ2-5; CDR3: CASSRLAGRQETQYF
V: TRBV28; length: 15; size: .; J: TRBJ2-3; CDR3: CASSPLAGGGDTQYF
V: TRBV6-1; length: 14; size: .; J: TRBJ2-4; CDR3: CASSEGTAKNIQYF
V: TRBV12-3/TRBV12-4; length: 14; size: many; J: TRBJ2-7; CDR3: CASSLAWVEDEQYF
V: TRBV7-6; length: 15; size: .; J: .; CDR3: CASSLAGREMNEQFF